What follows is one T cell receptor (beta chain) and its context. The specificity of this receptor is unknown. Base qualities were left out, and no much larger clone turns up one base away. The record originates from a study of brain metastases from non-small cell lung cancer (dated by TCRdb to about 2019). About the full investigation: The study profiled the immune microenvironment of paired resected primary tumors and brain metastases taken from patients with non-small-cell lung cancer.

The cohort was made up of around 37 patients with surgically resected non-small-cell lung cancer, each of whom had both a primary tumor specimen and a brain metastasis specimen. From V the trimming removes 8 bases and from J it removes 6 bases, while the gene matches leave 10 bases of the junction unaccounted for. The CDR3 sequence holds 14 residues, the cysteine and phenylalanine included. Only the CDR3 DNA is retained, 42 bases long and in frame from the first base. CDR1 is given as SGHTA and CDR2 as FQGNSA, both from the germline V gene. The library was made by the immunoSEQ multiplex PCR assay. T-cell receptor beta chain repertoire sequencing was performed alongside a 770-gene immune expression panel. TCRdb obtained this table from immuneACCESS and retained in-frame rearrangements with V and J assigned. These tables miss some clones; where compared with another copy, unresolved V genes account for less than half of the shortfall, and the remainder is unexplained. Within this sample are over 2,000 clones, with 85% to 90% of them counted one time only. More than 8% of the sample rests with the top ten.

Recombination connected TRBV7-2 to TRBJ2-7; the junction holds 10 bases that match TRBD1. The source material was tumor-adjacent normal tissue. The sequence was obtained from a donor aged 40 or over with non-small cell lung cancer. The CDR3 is CASCSGTGVSEQYF. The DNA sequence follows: TGTGCCAGCTGTTCTGGGACAGGGGTGTCCGAGCAGTACTTC.